This T cell receptor beta chain was identified in a study of blood T cell repertoires in COVID-19 (dated by TCRdb to the early 2020s). Concerning the study at large: Samples covering the acute and convalescent phases of COVID-19 were provided by collaborators in the United States, Italy and Spain. Deeply sampled blood TCRbeta repertoires from subjects exposed to, actively infected with, or recovered from COVID-19 were included in the dataset. Where available, HLA class I and class II types were taken from metadata supplied by the sample provider and were not determined by assay-based typing. The material from the prospective study consisted of cDNA or gDNA derived from T cells, B-cell-depleted T cells, or PBMCs. The samples were drawn from the first 160 participants of the ongoing ImmuneRACE study and from 950 to 1,500 subjects provided by 6 global collaborators. The repertoires were released in a freely available public database meant as a resource for research on the immune response to SARS-CoV-2. Nearly every sample came with metadata listing a de-identified subject ID, COVID-19 status, age in years and sex.

About this clone: Its antigen remains unidentified. Within one base of it there is no much larger clone, and no base qualities were kept.

General study outcomes and caveats: Clinical and demographic metadata were provided uncurated, with the amount varying by source and participant.

TCRbeta CDR3 regions were amplified from genomic DNA using the immunoSEQ Assay, a bias-controlled multiplex PCR. In the original analysis: The number of nucleated cells in each sample was estimated by amplification of reference gene primers within the assay. Sequence reads were collapsed and filtered to measure the absolute abundance of every unique TCRbeta CDR3 rearrangement. For each sample, productive Simpson clonality was calculated as the square root of Simpson's diversity index across productive rearrangements. Here the immuneACCESS table is served through TCRdb, limited to in-frame sequences with V and J called. Missing clones are a known gap in these copies; in checked studies unresolved V genes cover under half, and the rest lacks a known reason. V, J and clone size were drawn from that table, and D and trimming were deduced from the DNA. Within this sample are tens of thousands of clones, with 82% of them counted one time only. The ten largest clones represent approximately 7% of the sample.

The CDR3 starts with the cysteine, ends with the phenylalanine, and has 13 residues. Solely the CDR3 DNA is kept, with 39 bases framed from the first base. The junction carries 11 bases between V and J, which are trimmed by 6 bases and 8 bases respectively. CDR1 and CDR2 are read off the germline V gene (reference sequence) as WNHNN and SYGVQD. Whole blood was collected in K2EDTA tubes by collaborating institutions according to the institutions' own protocols. For TCRbeta analysis, collaborators shipped samples as frozen whole blood, isolated PBMCs, or DNA extracted from either of those sample types.

Material: peripheral blood. The receptor was isolated from a man aged 35-49 years with acute or convalescent COVID-19. Here the chain combines TRBV10-1 and TRBJ1-6; D gene: possibly TRBD1, on 5 matching bases. The CDR3 reads as follows: CASRSREDSPLHF. The DNA sequence reads TGCGCCAGCAGGTCCAGGGAGGATTCACCCCTCCACTTT.